The rows below give T cell receptor beta chains drawn from one sample of a study of T-cell reconstitution after alpha-beta-depleted transplantation in children. Each CDR3 protein is one row after TCRdb ran MiXCR on the PCR reads. Among around 300,000 distinct CDR3 sequences listed, approximately 20% were seen once. The material was PBMCs, mostly from graft donor cells, obtained 180 days after TCRalphabeta/CD19-depleted stem cell transplant. Receptors originate from a male patient under 18 who had a stem cell transplant for acute lymphoblastic leukemia, so the T cells may come from the graft donor. Both conserved end residues are part of each CDR3. Not every row has a clone size; where given, it reads once, few, many or a size class.

abundance: -
v_gene: TRBV28
j_gene: TRBJ2-5
CDR3aa: CASSPRRREGKTQYF

abundance: few
v_gene: TRBV4-1
j_gene: TRBJ1-5
CDR3aa: CASSQSGTGTTATQPQHF

abundance: -
v_gene: TRBV7-8
j_gene: TRBJ2-5
CDR3aa: CASSLTLAVIFGMETQYF

abundance: few
v_gene: TRBV5-5
j_gene: TRBJ2-3
CDR3aa: CASSLGTGRYLTDTQYF

abundance: -
v_gene: TRBV15
j_gene: TRBJ2-7
CDR3aa: CATSRARRSSYEQYF

abundance: few
v_gene: TRBV12-3/TRBV12-4
j_gene: TRBJ2-1
CDR3aa: CASSFGQDYYNEQFF

abundance: -
v_gene: TRBV3-1
j_gene: TRBJ2-7
CDR3aa: CASSQGPPTSVSYEQYF

abundance: many
v_gene: TRBV5-1
j_gene: TRBJ2-5
CDR3aa: CASSLGLAGVPRETQYF

abundance: few
v_gene: TRBV7-6
j_gene: TRBJ1-2
CDR3aa: CASSSSGGVGGYTF

abundance: few
v_gene: TRBV11-2
j_gene: TRBJ2-5
CDR3aa: CASSLSVDQETQYF

abundance: -
v_gene: TRBV5-6
j_gene: TRBJ1-2
CDR3aa: CASSLGPGLVYGYTF

abundance: -
v_gene: TRBV12-3/TRBV12-4
j_gene: TRBJ1-2
CDR3aa: CASTLRGYGYTF

abundance: few
v_gene: TRBV20-1
j_gene: TRBJ2-1
CDR3aa: CSARDLRETEQFF

abundance: few
v_gene: TRBV6-2/TRBV6-3
j_gene: TRBJ2-1
CDR3aa: CASSPQTLYSYNEQFF

abundance: few
v_gene: TRBV5-1
j_gene: TRBJ2-4
CDR3aa: CASSFASGTSGNIQYF

abundance: few
v_gene: TRBV5-1
j_gene: TRBJ2-3
CDR3aa: CASVQGGSYDTQYF

abundance: -
v_gene: TRBV29-1
j_gene: TRBJ2-7
CDR3aa: CSVLGLAVASYEQYF

abundance: many
v_gene: TRBV7-8
j_gene: TRBJ2-1
CDR3aa: CASSSARIVYNEQFF

abundance: -
v_gene: TRBV7-8
j_gene: TRBJ1-4
CDR3aa: CASRLRRGRRTEKLFF

abundance: -
v_gene: TRBV5-6
j_gene: TRBJ1-1
CDR3aa: CASSLGGGREPEAFF

abundance: few
v_gene: TRBV11-3
j_gene: TRBJ2-1
CDR3aa: CASSLDQSGQGLFF

abundance: -
v_gene: TRBV4-1
j_gene: TRBJ1-2
CDR3aa: CASSQDLFRDLNYGYTF

abundance: few
v_gene: TRBV20-1
j_gene: TRBJ2-2
CDR3aa: CSARDSVTGELFF

abundance: -
v_gene: TRBV5-1
j_gene: TRBJ1-2
CDR3aa: CASSLGLGGAEYGYTF

abundance: few
v_gene: TRBV7-8
j_gene: TRBJ2-5
CDR3aa: CASSFFVTGGQETQYF

abundance: few
v_gene: TRBV12-5
j_gene: TRBJ2-1
CDR3aa: CASGLSRNSYNEQFF

abundance: -
v_gene: TRBV3-1
j_gene: TRBJ1-5
CDR3aa: CASSQDWGVNQPQHF

abundance: -
v_gene: TRBV5-6
j_gene: TRBJ2-7
CDR3aa: CASSLGGEGYEQYF

abundance: few
v_gene: TRBV6-1
j_gene: TRBJ1-2
CDR3aa: CASRPGTGGNGYTF

abundance: few
v_gene: TRBV6-2/TRBV6-3
j_gene: TRBJ2-7
CDR3aa: CASRLTSLPYEQYF

abundance: few
v_gene: TRBV20-1
j_gene: TRBJ2-1
CDR3aa: CSARGRASYNEQFF

abundance: -
v_gene: TRBV5-1
j_gene: TRBJ1-1
CDR3aa: CASSTGQGLAEAFF

abundance: many
v_gene: TRBV29-1
j_gene: TRBJ1-1
CDR3aa: CSVARSGTPGLEAFF

abundance: few
v_gene: TRBV12-3/TRBV12-4
j_gene: TRBJ2-3
CDR3aa: CASSLVLAGGQGDTQYF

abundance: -
v_gene: TRBV9
j_gene: TRBJ2-7
CDR3aa: CASSRAGNYEQYF

abundance: -
v_gene: TRBV5-1
j_gene: TRBJ2-7
CDR3aa: CASSPRQGAPYEQYF

abundance: -
v_gene: TRBV5-1
j_gene: TRBJ2-5
CDR3aa: CASSLVIGDETQYF

abundance: -
v_gene: TRBV4-1
j_gene: TRBJ1-1
CDR3aa: CASSQVGRGNTEAFF

abundance: -
v_gene: TRBV18
j_gene: TRBJ2-3
CDR3aa: CASSPRIGLVPTDTQYF

abundance: few
v_gene: TRBV2
j_gene: TRBJ2-2
CDR3aa: CASSEERGNTGELFF

abundance: few
v_gene: TRBV10-3
j_gene: TRBJ2-5
CDR3aa: CAISESKQGNRRETQYF

abundance: few
v_gene: TRBV6-2/TRBV6-3
j_gene: TRBJ1-1
CDR3aa: CASRDLWNTEAFF

abundance: few
v_gene: TRBV5-4
j_gene: TRBJ2-1
CDR3aa: CASSFDRLAGGDNNEQFF